Below, 3 T cell receptor beta chains from the same sample are listed, as sequenced in a study of sequential checkpoint blockade in melanoma. Treatment: randomized to nivolumab then ipilimumab (arm A) or the reverse (arm B). The method was immunoSEQ multiplex PCR; TCRdb's version includes in-frame clones alone and lacks a portion of them. Among some 7,000 clones, 20% to 25% were seen once, and the ten largest hold 9.7%. This sample comprised tumor tissue (inferred from file names), obtained from a patient given nivolumab and ipilimumab in sequence. The receptors were sampled from a human donor with melanoma.

This clone was counted only a few times. The CDR3 loop reads CASSFPSDTILTDTQYF. DNA of the CDR3: TGTGCCAGCAGCTTCCCTTCAGATACGATTCTCACAGATACGCAGTATTTT. The rearrangement uses TRBV7-5 and TRBJ2-3; TRBD1 reflects the table's D call only, with no check against the DNA. TRBV7-5 is noted as a pseudogene. The CDR3 is made up of 17 amino acids.

This clone was seen more than once but under ten times. The J gene is TRBJ2-3, the V gene TRBV6-8; D is unclear. This CDR3 region has 15 residues. V was pared by 0 bases and J by 2 bases, with 9 bases between. The germline CDR1 and CDR2 sequences are MNHGY and SAAAGT. CDR3 region: CASSYSHIYTDTQYF. The CDR3 nucleotides are TGTGCCAGCAGTTACTCCCACATCTACACAGATACGCAGTATTTT.

This clone was picked up a small number of times. V usage is TRBV6-8 and J usage is TRBJ2-7; 14 bases agree with TRBD2. The germline V gene encodes CDR1 MNHGY and CDR2 SAAAGT. The J segment lost 5 bases and the V segment lost 5 bases, leaving 8 bases of the junction unmatched. This CDR3 has 16 residues. The CDR3 bases are TGTGCCAGCAGTCAGCGGACTAGCGGGAGGAGCAACGAGCAGTACGTC. Its protein product is CASSQRTSGRSNEQYV.